This passage covers 29 T cell receptor beta chains from one sample sequenced in a study of cytomegalovirus exposure and HLA in healthy donors. PCR used 60 Vbeta primers and 13 Jbeta primers. Assay: immunoSEQ multiplex PCR; the TCRdb copy retains only in-frame clones and omits some. The sample has around 90,000 clones, roughly 77% seen once. Input material: PBMCs. The source of these receptors is a man aged 30 to 45 in good health and CMV-seronegative.

The chain couples TRBV2 to TRBJ1-1; D is possibly TRBD1 (5 bases). There are 16 residues in the CDR3. Trimming took off 8 bases at V and 0 bases at J, with 19 bases between the two ends. Germline CDR1 is SNHLY and CDR2 is FYNNEI. CDR3 protein: CASSGAGGTVNTEAFF. The DNA of the CDR3 is TGTGCCAGCTCTGGGGCGGGAGGTACCGTGAACACTGAAGCTTTCTTT.

The rearrangement uses TRBV2 and TRBJ2-1, with 8 bases fitting TRBD1. CDR1 and CDR2 (germline): SNHLY, FYNNEI. J gave up 8 bases and V 3 bases, and 6 bases lay outside the gene matches. The CDR3 is made up of 14 amino acids. The CDR3 is CASSEGTGMYEQFF. In DNA, the CDR3 is TGTGCCAGCAGTGAGGGGACAGGAATGTATGAGCAGTTCTTC. Together with reference TRBV2 and TRBJ2-1, the CDR3 gives the full variable domain: EPEVTQTPSHQVTQMGQEVILRCVPISNHLYFYWYRQILGQKVEFLVSFYNNEISEKSEIFDDQFSVERPDGSNFTLKIRSTKLEDSAMYFCASSEGTGMYEQFFGPGTRLTVL.

The chain joins TRBV7-8 to TRBJ1-1; perhaps TRBD1 as D (6 bases). V dropped 6 bases and J dropped 10 bases, with 15 bases sitting between them. The CDR3 is 12 amino acids. Per the germline V gene, CDR1 is SGHVS and CDR2 is FQNEAQ. This CDR3 reads CASSRSGGGAFF. The CDR3, as DNA: TGTGCCAGCAGTCGAAGCGGGGGCGGAGCTTTCTTT.

The chain couples TRBV11-2 to TRBJ2-5; D may be TRBD2 (5 bases). The CDR3 is 12 residues long. V was cut by 6 bases and J by 1 base, with 6 bases left in between. From germline, CDR1 is SGHAT and CDR2 FQNNGV. CDR3 loop: CASRDFQETQYF. In nucleotides, the CDR3 is TGTGCCAGCAGGGACTTCCAAGAGACCCAGTACTTC.

The V call is TRBV27, the J call TRBJ2-7, with a weak D call TRBD1 (5 bases). Trimming removed 6 bases from V and 1 base from J, with 13 bases in between. The V gene's germline CDR1 is MNHEY and CDR2 SMNVEV (reference sequence). The CDR3 is made up of 14 amino acids. The CDR3: CASSRTRTSYEQYF. CDR3 bases: TGTGCCAGCAGCAGGACACGGACGTCCTACGAGCAGTACTTC.

The chain employs TRBV19 and TRBJ1-6; tentative D call: TRBD1 (5 bases). Germline-derived CDR1 and CDR2 are LNHDA and SQIVND (reference sequence). This CDR3 is 13 amino acids long. V was cut by 7 bases and J by 10 bases, with 14 bases left in between. The CDR3 region is CASKGPGRSPLHF. DNA of the CDR3: TGTGCCAGTAAAGGACCAGGGCGATCACCCCTCCACTTT.

The chain couples TRBV25-1 to TRBJ1-1; a weak D match, TRBD1 (5 bases). CDR3 size: 15 residues. CDR1 MGHDK and CDR2 SYGVNS come from the germline V gene. V was cut by 0 bases and J by 1 base, with 9 bases left in between. The CDR3 is CASSEYRQQNTEAFF. CDR3 nucleotides: TGTGCCAGCAGTGAATACCGACAGCAGAACACTGAAGCTTTCTTT.

V and J are TRBV27 and TRBJ2-1; 8 nucleotides agree with TRBD2. This CDR3 is 18 amino acids long. V lost 6 bases and J lost 0; bases outside the gene matches: 13. CDR1 and CDR2 (germline): MNHEY, SMNVEV (reference sequence). This CDR3 reads CASRPGASGPSSYNEQFF. The CDR3 coding sequence is TGTGCCAGCAGGCCGGGAGCTAGCGGGCCCAGCTCCTACAATGAGCAGTTCTTC.

The chain joins TRBV5-4 to TRBJ2-3, with D possibly TRBD2 on 6 matching bases. This CDR3 contains 14 residues. CDR1 is SGHNT and CDR2 is YYREEE in the germline V gene (reference sequence). V was cut by 1 base and J by 1 base, with 7 bases left in between. The CDR3 region is CASSLWGGTDTQYF. CDR3 nucleotides: TGTGCCAGCAGCTTGTGGGGGGGCACAGATACGCAGTATTTT.

This chain uses TRBV6-5 with TRBJ1-1; D perhaps matches TRBD1 (5 bases). Germline CDR1 reads MNHEY; CDR2 reads SVGAGI. This CDR3 comprises 13 residues. Trimming took off 5 bases at V and 3 bases at J, with 10 bases between the two ends. CDR3 sequence: CASSTGGDTEAFF. In DNA form, the CDR3 reads TGTGCCAGCAGTACGGGGGGGGACACTGAAGCTTTCTTT.

This clone showed up just a few times. The chain has TRBV15 and TRBJ2-1; the match to TRBD1 covers 8 bases. This CDR3 is built from 16 residues. Germline V gene sequence: CDR1 LNHNV, CDR2 YYDKDF (reference sequence). J lost 8 bases, V lost 0 bases, and 9 bases had no gene match. For the CDR3, the DNA is TGTGCCACCAGCAGAGATAGGAGCAGGGGGCGCGATGAGCAGTTCTTC. Translated: CATSRDRSRGRDEQFF.

The chain links TRBV19 to TRBJ2-5, with 7 bases fitting TRBD1. The end of the DNA fits TRBJ2-7 better, so the J call may be wrong. The CDR3 is 13 amino acids. The germline V gene has CDR1 LNHDA and CDR2 SQIVND (reference sequence). The CDR3 nucleotides read TGTGCCAGTAGTGAACCAGGGGGCTACGAGCAGTACTTC. Its translation: CASSEPGGYEQYF.

In this sample, this clone turned up a few times. The chain combines TRBV5-1 with TRBJ2-2; tentatively, D is TRBD1 (5 bases). Germline V gene data show CDR1 as SGHRS and CDR2 as YFSETQ. The CDR3 has 19 amino acids. V was trimmed by 4 bases and J by 0 bases, leaving 22 bases between them. The CDR3 DNA sequence: TGCGCCAGCAGCCCACGCCTGCGGACACTCCTTACGAACACCGGGGAGCTGTTTTTT. This codes for CASSPRLRTLLTNTGELFF.

The rearrangement joins TRBV29-1 to TRBJ1-2; D remains ambiguous. The CDR3 extends over 12 amino acids. The V end lost 0 bases, the J end lost 6 bases, and 8 bases lay between the germline ends. The germline gives CDR1 SQVTM, CDR2 ANQGSEA. The CDR3 loop reads CSVEELRHGYTF. CDR3 bases: TGCAGCGTTGAAGAATTGCGGCATGGCTACACCTTC.

V usage is TRBV30 and J usage is TRBJ1-1, with D possibly matching TRBD1 (5 bases). With 5 bases removed from V and 1 base from J, the gap between germline ends came to 14 bases. The CDR3 extends over 14 amino acids. Germline values: CDR1 GTSNPN, CDR2 SVGIG (reference sequence). CDR3 sequence: CAWAPGYWNTEAFF. CDR3 bases: TGTGCCTGGGCACCAGGGTATTGGAACACTGAAGCTTTCTTT.

This chain joins TRBV6-1 and TRBJ2-3, with 12 positions matching TRBD1. Germline values: CDR1 MNHNS, CDR2 SASEGT. The CDR3 loop spans 15 amino acids. J was trimmed by 4 bases and V by 4 bases; bases with no gene match: 3. CDR3 loop: CASSVGTGGADTQYF. The CDR3 nucleotides read TGTGCCAGCAGTGTTGGGACAGGGGGCGCAGATACGCAGTATTTT.

Judged by abundance, this clone is medium-sized. The gene calls are TRBV18 and TRBJ1-1, with D maybe TRBD1 (5 bases). The germline V gene has CDR1 KGHSH and CDR2 LQKENI. This CDR3 has 14 residues. V gave up 6 bases and J gave up 2 bases, with 13 bases separating them. The CDR3 is CASSPPGGNTEAFF. For the CDR3, the DNA is TGTGCCAGCTCGCCCCCCGGGGGTAACACTGAAGCTTTCTTT. The whole variable domain, filled in from reference TRBV18 and TRBJ1-1, reads NAGVMQNPRHLVRRRGQEARLRCSPMKGHSHVYWYRQLPEEGLKFMVYLQKENIIDESGMPKERFSAEFPKEGPSILRIQQVVRGDSAAYFCASSPPGGNTEAFFGQGTRLTVV.

CDR3 sequence reads: CASSSNGPGSGYTF. CDR3 DNA: TGTGCCAGCAGCTCCAACGGCCCAGGCTCTGGCTACACCTTC. The chain has TRBV7-9 and TRBJ1-2, with D unclear. Trimming pared 4 bases from V and 7 bases from J, leaving 16 bases between. The CDR3 has 14 residues. The V gene's germline CDR1 is SEHNR and CDR2 FQNEAQ (reference sequence).

The chain links TRBV10-3 to TRBJ2-3; 11 positions agree with TRBD2. Germline lookup yields CDR1 ENHRY and CDR2 SYGVKD. With V trimmed by 7 bases and J by 6 bases, 6 bases remained unmatched. This CDR3 spans 14 amino acids. For the CDR3, the DNA is TGTGCCATCACCCCACTAGCGGGAGCGGATACGCAGTATTTT. It encodes CAITPLAGADTQYF.

This chain connects TRBV10-3 to TRBJ1-1; TRBD1 matches at 12 bases. CDR1 is ENHRY, CDR2 SYGVKD, per germline. Trimming removed 6 bases from V and 0 bases from J; junction bases left unmatched: 11. The CDR3 totals 18 residues. For the CDR3, the DNA is TGTGCCATCAGGGGACAGGGGGCGAGTAACCTCATGAACACTGAAGCTTTCTTT. It encodes CAIRGQGASNLMNTEAFF.

The gene calls are TRBV11-3 and TRBJ2-1; D ambiguous. V lost 5 bases and J 8 bases, leaving 10 bases between the germline ends. This CDR3 comprises 12 residues. The germline gives CDR1 SGHNT, CDR2 YENEEA. The CDR3: CASSRDPDEQFF. DNA for the CDR3: TGTGCCAGCAGCCGCGATCCCGATGAGCAGTTCTTC.

This chain joins TRBV7-6 and TRBJ2-1; 9 bases map to TRBD1. The CDR3 covers 16 residues. The V and J ends lost 6 bases and 8 bases, in that order; junction bases with no gene match: 14. From germline, CDR1 is SGHVS and CDR2 FNYEAQ. The CDR3 region is CASRISPGQGGHEQFF. The CDR3 nucleotides read TGTGCCAGCAGGATCTCGCCGGGACAGGGAGGCCATGAGCAGTTCTTC.

The rearrangement uses TRBV28 and TRBJ1-6; 9 bases agree with TRBD1. CDR3 length equals 15 residues. The germline CDR1 and CDR2 sequences are MDHEN and SYDVKM. V gave up 9 bases and J gave up 4 bases; unmatched junction bases: 7. The CDR3 region is CASTGGSRYNSPLHF. For the CDR3, the DNA is TGTGCCAGTACAGGGGGCTCCCGATATAATTCACCCCTCCACTTT.

The gene calls are TRBV6-5 and TRBJ2-7, with TRBD2 identical over 11 bases. The germline V gene has CDR1 MNHEY and CDR2 SVGAGI. V was clipped by 4 bases and J by 4 bases; unmatched bases: 6. The CDR3 covers 15 residues. CDR3 region: CASSLLSGRAYEQYF. The CDR3 DNA is TGTGCCAGCAGTTTACTTAGCGGGAGGGCGTACGAGCAGTACTTC.

The rearrangement links TRBV6-6 to TRBJ1-2; 10 bases match TRBD1. The germline V gene has CDR1 MNHNY and CDR2 SVGAGI (reference sequence). The V gene end was trimmed by 6 bases and the J gene end by 4 bases; junction bases not matched to a gene: 8. CDR3 length: 15 amino acids. The DNA for the CDR3 is TGTGCCAGCAGAGGAAGGGACAGGGGCCTCTATGGCTACACCTTC. Translating gives CASRGRDRGLYGYTF.

V is TRBV28 and J is TRBJ2-2, with 13 bases that match TRBD2. V lost 7 bases and J lost 3; bases outside the gene matches: 2. The CDR3 loop spans 15 amino acids. CDR1 MDHEN and CDR2 SYDVKM come from the germline V gene. The CDR3 DNA is TGTGCCAGCACAACTAGCGGGGGGGACACCGGGGAGCTGTTTTTT. It translates to CASTTSGGDTGELFF.

The CDR3 loop reads CASKATGDTEAFF. For the CDR3, the DNA is TGTGCCAGTAAAGCAACAGGGGATACTGAAGCTTTCTTT. The chain recombines TRBV19 with TRBJ1-1, with TRBD1 identical over 7 bases. The CDR3 is made up of 13 amino acids. CDR1 is LNHDA, CDR2 SQIVND, per germline (reference sequence). The V segment lost 7 bases and the J segment 5 bases; nucleotides outside the gene matches: 7.

The chain combines TRBV5-4 with TRBJ2-1; perhaps TRBD2 as D (6 bases). The CDR3 loop spans 16 amino acids. V lost 1 base, J lost 0 bases, and 11 bases lay in between. Germline V lookup: CDR1 SGHNT, CDR2 YYREEE (reference sequence). CDR3 coding DNA: TGTGCCAGCAGCTTGAATGGAGGGCTCTCCTACAATGAGCAGTTCTTC. Translated, it gives CASSLNGGLSYNEQFF.

CDR3: CASKSGGSEAFF. Here the CDR3 DNA reads TGTGCCAGTAAATCAGGGGGCTCGGAAGCTTTCTTT. The genes are TRBV19 and TRBJ1-1, with 8 positions matching TRBD1. J lost 8 bases, V lost 7 bases, and 6 bases had no gene match. Germline lookup yields CDR1 LNHDA and CDR2 SQIVND (reference sequence). This CDR3 spans 12 amino acids.